This TCR beta chain was sequenced for a study of blood T cell repertoires in COVID-19. About the research overall: The study drew acute and convalescent COVID-19 samples from the United States, Italy and Spain. Sources were T cells, B-cell-depleted T cells, or PBMCs; the material itself was cDNA or gDNA.

CDR3 size: 16 residues. J gave up 4 bases and V 5 bases, and 14 bases lay outside the gene matches. Germline assignment: CDR1 SGHAT and CDR2 FQNNGV. In the original workflow: Quantification of nucleated cells was approximated via reference gene primer amplification. Some clones are missing from TCRdb's copy, which holds only in-frame ones; the method was immunoSEQ multiplex PCR. The DNA gave D and trimming, while V, J and clone size come from that table. This sample has 100,000 to 120,000 clones, with approximately 82% found just once. Specimen: peripheral blood. The sequence was obtained from a woman older than 75 with acute or convalescent COVID-19. The chain carries TRBV11-2 and TRBJ2-7; 7 bases are a match to TRBD1. The CDR3 DNA is TGTGCCAGCAGCGAGCCCCGTAGAGGGGGCAGGTACGAGCAGTACTTC. This translates into CASSEPRRGGRYEQYF. The full variable domain, in which reference TRBV11-2 and TRBJ2-7 provide the parts outside the CDR3, is EAGVAQSPRYKIIEKRQSVAFWCNPISGHATLYWYQQILGQGPKLLIQFQNNGVVDDSQLPKDRFSAERLKGVDSTLKIQPAKLEDSAVYLCASSEPRRGGRYEQYFGPGTRLTVT.